The 7 T cell receptor beta chains reported below all come from one sample, sequenced in a study of blood T cell repertoires in COVID-19. Produced via immunoSEQ multiplex PCR; TCRdb's table is partial and in-frame only. In the table there are hundreds of thousands of clones, roughly 80% of which are singletons. Sequencing used PBMCs or T cells enriched from blood (not recorded which). The receptors were gathered from a man younger than 45 with acute COVID-19.

As to this clone: This sample includes further DNA sequences coding for the same CDR3. The J gene is TRBJ1-1, the V gene TRBV7-2; a possible D gene is TRBD1 (6 bases). Per the germline V gene, CDR1 is SGHTA and CDR2 is FQGNSA. Trimming stripped 1 base from V and 0 bases from J, with 6 bases between. The CDR3 spans 14 residues. The CDR3 protein is CASSLGTVNTEAFF. As DNA, the CDR3 is TGTGCCAGCAGCTTAGGGACAGTGAACACTGAAGCTTTCTTT.

CDR3: CASSIDGGSNQPQHF. CDR3 sequence (DNA): TGTGCCAGTAGTATTGACGGGGGAAGCAATCAGCCCCAGCATTTT. The chain links TRBV19 to TRBJ1-5; a possible D gene is TRBD1 (5 bases). CDR1 and CDR2 (germline): LNHDA, SQIVND (reference sequence). The CDR3 is made up of 15 amino acids. The V end was cut by 3 bases, the J end by 1 base, with 10 bases between.

The chain employs TRBV25-1 and TRBJ1-1; TRBD1 aligns across 10 bases. Germline CDR1 and CDR2: MGHDK and SYGVNS. J lost 1 base, V lost 6 bases, and 5 bases had no gene match. The CDR3 runs to 15 residues. In DNA form, the CDR3 reads TGTGCCAGCAGGCCGGACAGGGGGGCGAACACTGAAGCTTTCTTT. Translated, it gives CASRPDRGANTEAFF.

This clone was seen a handful of times. The genes are TRBV27 and TRBJ2-7, with no clear D. CDR1 and CDR2 from the germline V gene are MNHEY and SMNVEV (reference sequence). The CDR3 consists of 10 residues. Trimming stripped 8 bases from V and 4 bases from J, with 6 bases between. DNA for the CDR3: TGTGCCAGCCTCTTATACGAGCAGTACGTC. This sequence encodes CASLLYEQYV.

CDR3 DNA sequence: TGTGCCAGCAGCCGCGGGGGCACTGAAGCTTTCTTT. This encodes CASSRGGTEAFF. The rearrangement joins TRBV7-2 to TRBJ1-1; weak D call: TRBD1 (5 bases). Trimming removed 5 bases at V and 4 bases at J, with 8 bases between. The length of the CDR3 is 12 residues. Looked up from germline, CDR1 is SGHTA and CDR2 is FQGNSA.

The rearrangement joins TRBV5-1 to TRBJ2-2; a possible D gene is TRBD1 (5 bases). Germline CDR1 SGHRS, CDR2 YFSETQ. V gave up 4 bases and J gave up 0 bases, with 10 bases separating them. There are 15 residues in the CDR3. CDR3: CASSVDTSNTGELFF. CDR3 DNA sequence: TGCGCCAGCAGCGTGGACACCTCGAACACCGGGGAGCTGTTTTTT.

This clone was seen a few times. The junction and the germline gene differ at one end; a read error may be behind it. The chain joins TRBV5-1 to TRBJ2-5, with 7 bases fitting TRBD2. The CDR3 extends over 16 amino acids. The germline V gene encodes CDR1 SGHRS and CDR2 YFSETQ. CDR3 loop: CASSFGPGGGKETQYF. CDR3 nucleotides: TGTGCCAGCAGCTTTGGACCGGGGGGAGGTAAAGAGACCCAGTACTTC.